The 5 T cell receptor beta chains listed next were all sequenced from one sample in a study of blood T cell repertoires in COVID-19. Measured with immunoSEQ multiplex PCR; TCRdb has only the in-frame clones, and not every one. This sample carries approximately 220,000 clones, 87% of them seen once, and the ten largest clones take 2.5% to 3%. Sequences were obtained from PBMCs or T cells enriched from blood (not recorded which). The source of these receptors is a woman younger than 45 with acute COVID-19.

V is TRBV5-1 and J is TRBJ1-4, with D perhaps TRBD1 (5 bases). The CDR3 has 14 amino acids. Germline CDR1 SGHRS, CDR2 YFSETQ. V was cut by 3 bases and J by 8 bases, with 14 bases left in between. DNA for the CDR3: TGCGCCAGCAGCTGGGGGGATAGCGAGGAAAAACTGTTTTTT. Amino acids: CASSWGDSEEKLFF.

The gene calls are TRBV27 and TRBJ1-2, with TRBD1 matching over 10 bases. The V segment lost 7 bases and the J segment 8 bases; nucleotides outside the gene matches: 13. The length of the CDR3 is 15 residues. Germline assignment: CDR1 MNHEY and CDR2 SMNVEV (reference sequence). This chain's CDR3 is CASTDSGTGVYGYTF. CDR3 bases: TGTGCCAGCACCGATTCCGGGACAGGGGTTTACGGCTACACCTTC.

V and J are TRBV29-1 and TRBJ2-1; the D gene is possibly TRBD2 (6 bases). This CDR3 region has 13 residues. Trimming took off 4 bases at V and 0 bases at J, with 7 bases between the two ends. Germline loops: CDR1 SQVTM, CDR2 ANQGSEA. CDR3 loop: CSVVGSSYNEQFF. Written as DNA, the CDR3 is TGCAGCGTTGTCGGGAGCTCCTACAATGAGCAGTTCTTC.

Written as DNA, the CDR3 is TGTGCCAGCAGCTTAGGTGGTGGCCGGAGCTCCTACGAGCAGTACTTC. It is translated as CASSLGGGRSSYEQYF. The V gene is TRBV7-6, the J gene TRBJ2-7; D gene uncertain. This CDR3 is 16 amino acids long. Per the germline V gene, CDR1 is SGHVS and CDR2 is FNYEAQ. Trimming stripped 1 base from V and 0 bases from J, with 13 bases between.

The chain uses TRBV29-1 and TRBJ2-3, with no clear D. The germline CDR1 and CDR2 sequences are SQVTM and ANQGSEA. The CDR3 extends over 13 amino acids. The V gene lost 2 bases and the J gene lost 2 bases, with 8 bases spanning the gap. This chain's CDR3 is CSVEWPNTDTQYF. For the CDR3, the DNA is TGCAGCGTTGAATGGCCGAACACAGATACGCAGTATTTT.